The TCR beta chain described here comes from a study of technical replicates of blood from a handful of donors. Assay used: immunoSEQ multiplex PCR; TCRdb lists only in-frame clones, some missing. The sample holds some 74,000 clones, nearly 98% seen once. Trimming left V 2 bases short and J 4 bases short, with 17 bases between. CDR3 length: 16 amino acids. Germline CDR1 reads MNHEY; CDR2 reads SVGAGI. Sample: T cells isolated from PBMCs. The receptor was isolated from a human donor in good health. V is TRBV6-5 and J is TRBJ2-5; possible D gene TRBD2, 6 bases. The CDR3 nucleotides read TGTGCCAGCAGTTACGATCTCGGGGGATCGTTAGAGACCCAGTACTTC. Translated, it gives CASSYDLGGSLETQYF.